This T cell receptor (beta chain) emerged from a study of patients and donors after allogeneic stem cell transplantation. TCRdb re-derived calls from the RT-PCR reads in MiXCR, one entry per CDR3 protein. The sample holds hundreds of thousands of distinct CDR3 sequences, 15% to 20% seen once. This clonotype was seen ten or more times. The CDR3 has 15 amino acids. Trimming pared 2 bases from V and 1 base from J, leaving 11 bases between. The rearrangement links TRBV12-3 or TRBV12-4 to TRBJ1-1; D uncertain. The sequence came from a human donor who was either an allogeneic HSCT recipient or a stem cell or donor lymphocyte infusion donor (not recorded which). It is not recorded whose cells these are; they may come from a transplant donor. The sample comprised blood, either unsorted or a sorted T cell fraction (not recorded which). CDR3 nucleotides: TGTGCCAGCAGTTTATCGGTGAGGGCGAACACTGAAGCTTTCTTT. Encoded protein: CASSLSVRANTEAFF.